The clone carrying this T cell receptor (beta chain) is a singleton in its sample. Its antigen is currently unknown. This entry comes from a study of a mutant IDH1 vaccine in newly diagnosed glioma. Study background: There were roughly 60% males and roughly 38% females among treated patients, whose mean age was 40.4 years. Pretreatment consisted of radiotherapy, temozolomide, or both, with most receiving both.

Described time point: week 47, end of study. In every dose of vaccine, 300 ug of mutant IDH1 20-mer peptide was given alongside topical imiquimod. TCRdb keeps only in-frame clones here, not all; method: immunoSEQ multiplex PCR. Altogether about 62,000 clones are present, roughly four fifths being singletons, with the ten largest covering 3.5% to 4%. V was pared by 2 bases and J by 3 bases, with 5 bases of the junction left unmatched. Germline assignment: CDR1 GTSNPN and CDR2 SVGIG (reference sequence). The CDR3 is made up of 14 amino acids. This sequence joins TRBV30 and TRBJ2-7, with 9 bases aligning to TRBD1. This clonotype originated in a man aged 25 to 40 with glioma. Sample: PBMCs, taken from a glioma patient whose treatment included an IDH1 peptide vaccine. DNA of the CDR3: TGTGCCTGGAGTTCAAGGACAGGGGACTACGAGCAGTACTTC. Translated, it gives CAWSSRTGDYEQYF.